The 20 T cell receptor beta chains presented below share a single source sample, sequenced in a study of beta chain features in type 1 diabetes. The whole isolated RNA underwent reverse transcription, so sequencing captured expressed TCRB transcripts. Data came from immunoSEQ multiplex PCR; TCRdb stores just in-frame clones and leaves some out. This table has some 22,000 clones, more than 60% appearing once. Specimen: Tregs from blood. All receptors come from a woman aged 40-49 years in good health.

This clone appeared a few times. The chain couples TRBV2 to TRBJ1-2; D not certain. Per germline, CDR1 SNHLY and CDR2 FYNNEI. The CDR3 sequence is 14 residues long. V was trimmed by 6 bases and J by 0 bases, leaving 11 bases between them. The CDR3 DNA sequence: TGTGCCAGCAGGGCGGCGCGGCCTAACTATGGCTACACCTTC. It codes for CASRAARPNYGYTF.

The CDR3 here is CASSRTGAGEKLFF. The CDR3 DNA is TGTGCCAGCAGCCGAACAGGGGCAGGCGAAAAACTGTTTTTT. This chain links TRBV7-9 with TRBJ1-4; 7 bases agree with TRBD1. CDR3 length equals 14 residues. Germline assignment: CDR1 SEHNR and CDR2 FQNEAQ (reference sequence). V shed 5 bases, J shed 8 bases, and the junction held 8 bases outside the gene matches.

The chain combines TRBV6-6 with TRBJ1-2, with 7 positions matching TRBD1. V lost 5 bases to trimming and J lost 6 bases; unmatched junction nucleotides: 3. The CDR3 extends over 12 amino acids. Germline V CDR1 and CDR2: MNHNY, SVGAGI (reference sequence). The chain's CDR3 is CASSRTGDGYTF. CDR3 DNA sequence: TGTGCCAGCAGTCGGACAGGCGATGGCTACACCTTC.

This chain joins TRBV25-1 and TRBJ2-5, with D unclear. Trimming cost V 0 bases and J 5 bases, with 10 bases left between them. The germline V gene encodes CDR1 MGHDK and CDR2 SYGVNS. This CDR3 is 14 amino acids long. The DNA of the CDR3 is TGTGCCAGCAGTGAATACCGACAATCGGAGACCCAGTACTTC. Encoded protein: CASSEYRQSETQYF.

The chain joins TRBV18 to TRBJ2-2; D gene unclear. This CDR3 spans 14 amino acids. Germline CDR1 KGHSH, CDR2 LQKENI. V was shortened by 2 bases and J by 6 bases, with 10 bases between the two germline ends. The CDR3 here is CASSPKESSGELFF. CDR3 DNA sequence: TGTGCCAGCTCACCAAAGGAGTCGTCCGGGGAGCTGTTTTTT.

This clone appeared once. The J gene is TRBJ2-7, the V gene TRBV5-1; D gene uncertain. The CDR3 loop spans 12 amino acids. Germline CDR1 reads SGHRS; CDR2 reads YFSETQ. Trimming took off 4 bases at V and 3 bases at J, with 8 bases between the two ends. This chain's CDR3 is CASSPTFYEQYF. In DNA, the CDR3 is TGCGCCAGCAGCCCGACTTTCTACGAGCAGTACTTC.

The J gene is TRBJ2-1, the V gene TRBV18; 7 positions match TRBD2. Germline CDR1 reads KGHSH; CDR2 reads LQKENI. The J segment lost 10 bases and the V segment lost 3 bases, leaving 15 bases of the junction unmatched. The CDR3 runs to 16 residues. This CDR3 is CASSPGRSGAGREQFF. For the CDR3, the DNA is TGTGCCAGCTCACCGGGTCGGAGCGGGGCTGGCAGGGAGCAGTTCTTC.

This clone has just one count. The V and J genes are TRBV5-4 and TRBJ2-5, with 9 bases lining up with TRBD1. The DNA end favors TRBJ2-7, so the J call may be wrong. Germline lookup yields CDR1 SGHNT and CDR2 YYREEE (reference sequence). The CDR3 length is 16 residues. This chain's CDR3 is CASTQMGTGSSYEQYF. The CDR3 DNA is TGTGCCAGTACACAAATGGGGACAGGGAGCTCCTACGAGCAGTACTTC.

The chain uses TRBV18 and TRBJ2-1; 7 nucleotides line up with TRBD1. CDR1 KGHSH and CDR2 LQKENI come from the germline V gene. The CDR3 runs 15 residues. V was pared by 3 bases and J by 2 bases, with 4 bases of the junction left unmatched. CDR3 DNA sequence: TGTGCCAGCTCACCGCAGACAGGGCCCTACAATGAGCAGTTCTTC. The encoded protein is CASSPQTGPYNEQFF.

The chain employs TRBV19 and TRBJ1-2, with 9 bases identical to TRBD1. Looked up from germline, CDR1 is LNHDA and CDR2 is SQIVND (reference sequence). Trimming cost V 8 bases and J 4 bases; bases outside gene matches: 11. The CDR3 is 15 amino acids. CDR3 DNA sequence: TGTGCCAGTGGGTCGGACAGGGGAAGATTCTATGGCTACACCTTC. Residues: CASGSDRGRFYGYTF.

The rearrangement links TRBV29-1 to TRBJ1-2; TRBD1 matches 11 bases. Germline V gene sequence: CDR1 SQVTM, CDR2 ANQGSEA. There are 15 residues in the CDR3. Trimming took 3 bases from V and 5 from J; bases not matched to a gene: 8. The CDR3 sequence: CSVDSRTGGWYGYTF. The CDR3 coding sequence is TGCAGCGTTGATTCCCGGACAGGGGGCTGGTATGGCTACACCTTC.

The CDR3 is CASSPSSGHYNEQFF. The CDR3, as DNA: TGCGCCAGCAGCCCTAGCAGCGGGCATTACAATGAGCAGTTCTTC. The gene calls are TRBV5-1 and TRBJ2-1; D is possibly TRBD2 (6 bases). The germline V and J ends were trimmed by 4 bases and 4 bases, with 15 bases remaining between them. This CDR3 is 15 amino acids long. The germline CDR1 and CDR2 sequences are SGHRS and YFSETQ.

To note about this clone: The junction does not match germline at one end; this may be a read error. The chain is built from TRBV12-5 and TRBJ1-1; D gene unclear. The CDR3 contains 11 residues. Germline-derived CDR1 and CDR2 are LGHNT and FRNRAP. In nucleotides, the CDR3 is TGTGCTGGTGGTTTGTATACTGAAGCTTTCTTT. This encodes CAGGLYTEAFF.

This sequence joins TRBV2 and TRBJ2-3; no definite D call. From germline, CDR1 is SNHLY and CDR2 FYNNEI. Trimming took off 5 bases at V and 1 base at J, with 7 bases between the two ends. The CDR3 has 13 residues. The CDR3 sequence: CASSLQGTDTQYF. The CDR3 DNA reads TGTGCCAGCAGTCTTCAGGGCACAGATACGCAGTATTTT.

J is TRBJ1-5 and V is TRBV5-1; D may be TRBD1 (5 bases). The CDR3 totals 15 residues. Germline CDR1 and CDR2: SGHRS and YFSETQ. V was clipped by 4 bases and J by 4 bases, with 15 bases between them. As DNA, the CDR3 is TGCGCCAGCAGCCCGACAGATTTCTCTAATCAGCCCCAGCATTTT. It is translated as CASSPTDFSNQPQHF.

J is TRBJ2-2 and V is TRBV10-3; D remains unclear. Trimming cost V 10 bases and J 8 bases, with 17 bases left between them. CDR1 is ENHRY and CDR2 is SYGVKD in the germline V gene. The CDR3 is 13 residues long. CDR3 DNA sequence: TGTGCCACCCAGGTCCTAATAGGAGGGGAGCTGTTTTTT. Translation: CATQVLIGGELFF.

A few counts support this clone. This chain links TRBV6-5 with TRBJ2-1; the match to TRBD2 covers 12 bases. Per germline, CDR1 MNHEY and CDR2 SVGAGI. This CDR3 has 13 amino acids. The trim removed 6 bases at V and 7 bases at J, leaving 1 base unmatched. The CDR3 DNA follows: TGTGCCAGCAGACTAGCGGGGGGTAATGAGCAGTTCTTC. It specifies CASRLAGGNEQFF.

CDR3 nucleotides: TGTGCCAGCAGTGAAGCTTTCCCTAGCAGGGATACGCAGTATTTT. Translation: CASSEAFPSRDTQYF. The V and J genes are TRBV6-1 and TRBJ2-3, with D perhaps TRBD2 (5 bases). Per germline, CDR1 MNHNS and CDR2 SASEGT. The CDR3 totals 15 residues. Deletions cut 0 bases from V and 6 bases from J, with 13 bases between.

This clone was recorded once. V gene TRBV19 combines with J gene TRBJ1-6, with D perhaps matching TRBD1 (6 bases). The V gene lost 7 bases and the J gene lost 2 bases, with 12 bases spanning the gap. The CDR3 consists of 15 residues. Germline values: CDR1 LNHDA, CDR2 SQIVND (reference sequence). CDR3 region: CASTHGQTYNSPLHF. CDR3 coding DNA: TGTGCCAGTACACATGGACAGACCTATAATTCACCCCTCCACTTT.

This chain uses TRBV2 with TRBJ1-1; D call uncertain. Looked up from germline, CDR1 is SNHLY and CDR2 is FYNNEI. The CDR3 consists of 17 residues. Trimming removed 7 bases from V and 5 bases from J, with 26 bases in between. Here the CDR3 DNA reads TGTGCCAGCACCATACCCACGGAGGTCCTGGTGGAGACTGAAGCTTTCTTT. Residues: CASTIPTEVLVETEAFF.